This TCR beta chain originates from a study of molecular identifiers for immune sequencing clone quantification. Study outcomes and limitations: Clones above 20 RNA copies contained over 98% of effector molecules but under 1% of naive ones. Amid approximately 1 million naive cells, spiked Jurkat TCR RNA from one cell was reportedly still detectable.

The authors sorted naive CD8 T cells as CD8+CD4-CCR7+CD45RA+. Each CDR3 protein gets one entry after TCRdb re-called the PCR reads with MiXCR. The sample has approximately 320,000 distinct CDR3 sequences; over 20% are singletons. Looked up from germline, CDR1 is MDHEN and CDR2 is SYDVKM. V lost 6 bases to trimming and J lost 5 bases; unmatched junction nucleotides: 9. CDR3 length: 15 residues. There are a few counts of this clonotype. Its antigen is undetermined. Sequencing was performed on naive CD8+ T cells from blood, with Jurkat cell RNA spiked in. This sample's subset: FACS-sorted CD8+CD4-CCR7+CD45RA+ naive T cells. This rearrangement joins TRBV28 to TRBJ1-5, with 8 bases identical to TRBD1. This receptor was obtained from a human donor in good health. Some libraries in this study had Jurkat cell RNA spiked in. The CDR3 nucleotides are TGTGCCAGCAGGGATGGGACAGGCGATTATCAGCCCCAGCATTTT. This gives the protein CASRDGTGDYQPQHF.